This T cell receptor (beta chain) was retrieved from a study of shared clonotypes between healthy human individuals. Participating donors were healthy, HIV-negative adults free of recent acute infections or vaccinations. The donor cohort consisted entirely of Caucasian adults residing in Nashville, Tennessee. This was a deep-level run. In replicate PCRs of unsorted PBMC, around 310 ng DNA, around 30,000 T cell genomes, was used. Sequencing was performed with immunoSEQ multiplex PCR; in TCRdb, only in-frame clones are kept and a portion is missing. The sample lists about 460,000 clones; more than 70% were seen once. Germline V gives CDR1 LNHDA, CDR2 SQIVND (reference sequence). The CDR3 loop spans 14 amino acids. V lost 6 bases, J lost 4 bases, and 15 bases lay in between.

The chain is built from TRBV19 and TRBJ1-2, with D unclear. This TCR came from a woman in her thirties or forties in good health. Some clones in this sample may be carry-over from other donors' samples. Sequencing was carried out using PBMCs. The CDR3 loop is CASSIDLESYGYTF. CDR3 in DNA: TGTGCCAGTAGCATTGACCTGGAGTCCTATGGCTACACCTTC.